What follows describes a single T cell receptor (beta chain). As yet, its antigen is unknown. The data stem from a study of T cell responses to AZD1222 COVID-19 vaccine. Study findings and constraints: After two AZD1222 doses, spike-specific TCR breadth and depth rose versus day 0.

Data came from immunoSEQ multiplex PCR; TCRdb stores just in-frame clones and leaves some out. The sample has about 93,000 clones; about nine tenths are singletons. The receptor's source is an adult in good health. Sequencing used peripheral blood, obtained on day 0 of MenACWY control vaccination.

The CDR3 protein is CASSGGTGATEAFF. In nucleotides, the CDR3 is TGTGCCAGCAGCGGGGGGACAGGGGCAACTGAAGCTTTCTTT. The chain carries TRBV6-4 and TRBJ1-1; TRBD1 matches at 10 bases. Germline CDR1 is MRHNA and CDR2 is SNTAGT. J lost 5 bases, V lost 6 bases, and 6 bases had no gene match. This CDR3 comprises 14 residues.